The clone carrying this TCR beta chain has a count of ten or more. Its antigen remains unidentified. This entry is derived from a study of T cells after yellow fever vaccination. In the study overall: Some fractions had low cell numbers, and these were prepared with SMART-Seq v4 Ultra Low Input. The study's findings and limits: Of the clonotypes, a small share occurred in both CD4 and CD8 compartments.

Template switching with 5'RACE generated the TCR cDNA and added a universal primer site and UMIs. TCRdb used MiXCR to reprocess the 5' RACE reads, holding one entry per CDR3 protein. The profile shows 200,000 to 250,000 distinct CDR3 sequences, roughly 3.3% of them singletons. The sequencing here drew on CD4+ T cells sorted from PBMCs, taken 10 days after the yellow fever booster vaccination. This TCR was recovered from a man between 18 and 35 years old who received the YFV17D yellow fever vaccine.

The CDR3 nucleotides read TGTGCCAGTAGTTCAAGGGGGCTGAGCACCGGGGAGCTGTTTTTT. Translated, it gives CASSSRGLSTGELFF. The genes are TRBV19 and TRBJ2-2; 7 bases fit TRBD1. This CDR3 has 15 residues. Germline assignment: CDR1 LNHDA and CDR2 SQIVND (reference sequence). V shed 5 bases and J 4 bases; nucleotides not matched to a gene: 7.